One sample yielded the 15 T cell receptor beta chains listed below, sequenced in a study of human CD8 memory T cell subsets. Generation of TCR beta libraries used UMI-labeled 5' RACE. TCRdb reanalyzed the 5' RACE reads and collapses them to one entry per CDR3 protein, without DNA. The specimen's table records some 4,000 distinct CDR3 sequences. The sample taken for sequencing was CD8+ effector memory T cells (TEM) sorted from PBMCs. As to subset: effector memory CD8 T cells, CCR7- CD45RO+ CD95+. These receptor sequences come from a human donor in good health.

The chain combines TRBV20-1 with TRBJ2-1; TCRdb gives TRBD2 as the D gene, but with no DNA this cannot be confirmed. Per germline, CDR1 DFQATT and CDR2 SNEGSKA (reference sequence). There are 13 residues in the CDR3. CDR3 region: CSARTGEANEQFF.

This chain uses TRBV6-1 with TRBJ2-7. From germline, CDR1 is MNHNS and CDR2 SASEGT. The CDR3 has 15 amino acids. CDR3: CASSDSEASSYEQYF.

The J gene is TRBJ2-2, the V gene TRBV4-3. Germline V gives CDR1 LGHNA, CDR2 YSLEER. The CDR3 extends over 12 amino acids. The CDR3 is CASSQRTGSCFF.

The V call is TRBV4-1, the J call TRBJ2-7; TCRdb's D gene call, TRBD1, goes unchecked for lack of DNA. The CDR3 has 16 residues. Germline lookup yields CDR1 MGHRA and CDR2 YSYEKL. Here the CDR3 reads CASSQDKGLAYYEQYF.

This sequence joins TRBV20-1 and TRBJ1-2; TCRdb names TRBD1, which stays unverified in the absence of DNA. This CDR3 contains 15 residues. Germline CDR1 and CDR2: DFQATT and SNEGSKA (reference sequence). This CDR3 is CSVPSGDRWHYGYTF.

In terms of frequency, this clonotype is large. The chain joins TRBV12-3 or TRBV12-4 to TRBJ2-5; TCRdb selects TRBD2, and the lack of DNA leaves this call unchecked. The CDR3 runs to 13 residues. This chain's CDR3 is CASSPAEGETQYF.

The chain employs TRBV12-3 or TRBV12-4 and TRBJ1-1; the D call of TRBD1 rests on TCRdb alone, since no DNA is present to check it. This CDR3 contains 18 residues. CDR3 protein: CASIFPRTGGGQNTEAFF.

The chain is built from TRBV6-4 and TRBJ2-1; TCRdb proposes TRBD2, but this gene call is untestable without DNA. This CDR3 spans 15 amino acids. CDR1 is MRHNA and CDR2 is SNTAGT in the germline V gene. The CDR3 spells CASSAASGGNNEQFF.

The V and J genes are TRBV28 and TRBJ2-5; TCRdb indicates TRBD1, and absent DNA this call remains unverified. The CDR3 contains 15 residues. Per the germline V gene, CDR1 is MDHEN and CDR2 is SYDVKM. The CDR3 spells CASSPGQGDQETQYF. Filled out from reference TRBV28 and TRBJ2-5, the complete variable domain reads DVKVTQSSRYLVKRTGEKVFLECVQDMDHENMFWYRQDPGLGLRLIYFSYDVKMKEKGDIPEGYSVSREKKERFSLILESASTNQTSMYLCASSPGQGDQETQYFGPGTRLLVL.

Frequency places this clonotype as medium-sized. The gene calls are TRBV28 and TRBJ2-1; TCRdb names TRBD1, which stays unverified in the absence of DNA. There are 15 residues in the CDR3. The germline gives CDR1 MDHEN, CDR2 SYDVKM. CDR3 residues: CASSFTGYSYNEQFF.

The chain carries TRBV4-2 and TRBJ2-1. Germline CDR1 LGHNA, CDR2 YNFKEQ. The CDR3 consists of 17 residues. CDR3 loop: CASSPPAVSSSYNEQFF.

The chain couples TRBV7-9 to TRBJ1-2. This CDR3 is 12 amino acids long. Germline V lookup: CDR1 SEHNR, CDR2 FQNEAQ (reference sequence). The CDR3 sequence is CASGGRHYGYTF.

The V gene is TRBV15, the J gene TRBJ2-2; TCRdb picks TRBD1, but there is no DNA to check that call. Germline V CDR1 and CDR2: LNHNV, YYDKDF (reference sequence). This CDR3 region has 16 residues. The CDR3 loop is CATTLRDSPNTGELFF.

Frequency places this clonotype as medium-sized (0.01 to 0.1%). The chain is built from TRBV29-1 and TRBJ2-6. Germline CDR1 is SQVTM and CDR2 is ANQGSEA. The CDR3 is made up of 15 amino acids. The CDR3 region is CSVRQGWIGANVLTF.

V usage is TRBV20-1 and J usage is TRBJ1-6; TCRdb proposes TRBD1, but this gene call is untestable without DNA. The CDR3 spans 15 residues. Looked up from germline, CDR1 is DFQATT and CDR2 is SNEGSKA (reference sequence). This chain's CDR3 is CSAREGAGESSPLHF.